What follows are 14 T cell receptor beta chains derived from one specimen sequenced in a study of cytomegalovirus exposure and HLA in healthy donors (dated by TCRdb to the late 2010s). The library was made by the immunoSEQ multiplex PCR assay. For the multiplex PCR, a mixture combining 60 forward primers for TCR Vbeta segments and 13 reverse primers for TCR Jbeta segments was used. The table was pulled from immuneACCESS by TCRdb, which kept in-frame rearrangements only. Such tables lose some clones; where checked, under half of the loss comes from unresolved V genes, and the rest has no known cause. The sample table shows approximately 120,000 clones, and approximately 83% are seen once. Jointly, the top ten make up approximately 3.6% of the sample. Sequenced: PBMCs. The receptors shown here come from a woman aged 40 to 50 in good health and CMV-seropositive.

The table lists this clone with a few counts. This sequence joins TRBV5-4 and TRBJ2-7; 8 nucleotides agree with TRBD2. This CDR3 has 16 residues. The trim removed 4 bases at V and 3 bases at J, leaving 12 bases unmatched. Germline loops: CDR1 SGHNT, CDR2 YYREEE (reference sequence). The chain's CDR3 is CASSREGRGPLYEQYF. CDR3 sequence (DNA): TGTGCCAGCAGCCGGGAGGGTAGGGGACCCCTCTACGAGCAGTACTTC.

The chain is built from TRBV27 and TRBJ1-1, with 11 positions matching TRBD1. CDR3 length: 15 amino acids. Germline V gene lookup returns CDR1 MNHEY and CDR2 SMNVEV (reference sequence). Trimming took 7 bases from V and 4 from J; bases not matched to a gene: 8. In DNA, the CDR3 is TGTGCCAGCAAAATGGACAGGGGGCAGGGCACTGAAGCTTTCTTT. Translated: CASKMDRGQGTEAFF.

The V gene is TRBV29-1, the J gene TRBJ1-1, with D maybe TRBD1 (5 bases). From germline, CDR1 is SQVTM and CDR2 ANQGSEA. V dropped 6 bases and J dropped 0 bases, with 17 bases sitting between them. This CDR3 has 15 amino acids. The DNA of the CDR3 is TGCAGCGTGGTCTTCCTACGGGGGATGAACACTGAAGCTTTCTTT. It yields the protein CSVVFLRGMNTEAFF.

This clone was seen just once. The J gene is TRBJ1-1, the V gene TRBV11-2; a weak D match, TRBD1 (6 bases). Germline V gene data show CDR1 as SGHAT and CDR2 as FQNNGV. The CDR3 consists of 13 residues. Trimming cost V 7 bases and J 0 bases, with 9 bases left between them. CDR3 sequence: CASTGQMNTEAFF. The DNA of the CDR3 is TGTGCCAGCACCGGACAGATGAACACTGAAGCTTTCTTT.

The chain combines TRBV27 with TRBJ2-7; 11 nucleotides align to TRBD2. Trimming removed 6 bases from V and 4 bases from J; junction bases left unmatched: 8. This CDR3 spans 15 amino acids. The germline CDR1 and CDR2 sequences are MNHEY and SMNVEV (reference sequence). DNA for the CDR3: TGTGCCAGCAGCGAGCCGACTAGCGGGAAGTACGAGCAGTACTTC. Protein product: CASSEPTSGKYEQYF.

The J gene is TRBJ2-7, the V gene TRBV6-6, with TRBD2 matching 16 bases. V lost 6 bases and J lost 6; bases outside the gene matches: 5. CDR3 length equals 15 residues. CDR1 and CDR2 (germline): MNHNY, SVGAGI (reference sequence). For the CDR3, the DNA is TGTGCCAGCAGGGGGACTAGCGGGAGGGCCTCCGAGCAGTACTTC. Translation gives CASRGTSGRASEQYF.

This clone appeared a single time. The CDR3 region has the DNA TGTGCCAGCAGCGTAGGGCCAGGGGGTAATGAGCAGTTCTTC. This gives the protein CASSVGPGGNEQFF. This chain uses TRBV9 with TRBJ2-1, with 7 bases identical to TRBD1. Germline CDR1 and CDR2: SGDLS and YYNGEE. CDR3 length: 14 residues. The J segment lost 7 bases and the V segment lost 0 bases, leaving 4 bases of the junction unmatched.

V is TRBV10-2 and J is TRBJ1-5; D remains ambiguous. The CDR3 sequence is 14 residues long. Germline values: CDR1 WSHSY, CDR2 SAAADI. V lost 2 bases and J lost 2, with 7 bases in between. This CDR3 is CASSERLGNQPQHF. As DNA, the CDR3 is TGCGCCAGCAGTGAGCGGTTGGGCAATCAGCCCCAGCATTTT.

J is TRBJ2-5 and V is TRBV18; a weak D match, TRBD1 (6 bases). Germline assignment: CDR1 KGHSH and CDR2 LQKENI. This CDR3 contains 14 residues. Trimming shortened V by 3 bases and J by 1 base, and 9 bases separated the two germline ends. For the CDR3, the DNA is TGTGCCAGCTCACCGGGGGCTCTCCAAGAGACCCAGTACTTC. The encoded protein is CASSPGALQETQYF.

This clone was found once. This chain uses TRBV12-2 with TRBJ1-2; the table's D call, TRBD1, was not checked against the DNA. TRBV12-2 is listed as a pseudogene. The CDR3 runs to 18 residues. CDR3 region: CASRLAQSRVGVDYGYTF. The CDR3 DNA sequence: TGTGCAAGTCGCTTAGCCCAAAGCAGGGTGGGCGTGGACTATGGCTACACCTTC.

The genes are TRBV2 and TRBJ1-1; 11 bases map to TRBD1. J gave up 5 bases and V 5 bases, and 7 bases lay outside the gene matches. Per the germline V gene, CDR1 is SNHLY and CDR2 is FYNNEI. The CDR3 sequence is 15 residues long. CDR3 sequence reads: CASSRTGGFVTEAFF. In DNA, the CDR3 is TGTGCCAGCAGTCGGACAGGGGGCTTCGTGACTGAAGCTTTCTTT. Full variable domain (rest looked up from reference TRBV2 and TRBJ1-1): EPEVTQTPSHQVTQMGQEVILRCVPISNHLYFYWYRQILGQKVEFLVSFYNNEISEKSEIFDDQFSVERPDGSNFTLKIRSTKLEDSAMYFCASSRTGGFVTEAFFGQGTRLTVV.

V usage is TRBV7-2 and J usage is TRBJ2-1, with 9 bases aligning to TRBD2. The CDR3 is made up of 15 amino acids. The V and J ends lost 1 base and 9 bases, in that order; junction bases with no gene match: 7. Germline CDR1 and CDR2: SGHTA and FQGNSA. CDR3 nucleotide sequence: TGTGCCAGCAGCTTAGTCGGCGGGAGGGCGGGTGAGCAGTTCTTC. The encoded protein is CASSLVGGRAGEQFF. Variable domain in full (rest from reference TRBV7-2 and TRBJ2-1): GAGVSQSPSNKVTEKGKDVELRCDPISGHTALYWYRQSLGQGLEFLIYFQGNSAPDKSGLPSDRFSAERTGGSVSTLTIQRTQQEDSAVYLCASSLVGGRAGEQFFGPGTRLTVL.

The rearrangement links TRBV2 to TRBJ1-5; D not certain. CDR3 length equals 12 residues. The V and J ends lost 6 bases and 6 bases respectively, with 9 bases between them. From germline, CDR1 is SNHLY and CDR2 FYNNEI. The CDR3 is CASRVEGQPQHF. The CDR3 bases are TGTGCCAGCAGGGTAGAGGGTCAGCCCCAGCATTTT.

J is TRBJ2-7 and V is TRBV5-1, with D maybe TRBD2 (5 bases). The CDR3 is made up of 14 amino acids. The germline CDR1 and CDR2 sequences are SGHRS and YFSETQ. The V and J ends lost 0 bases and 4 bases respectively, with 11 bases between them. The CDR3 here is CASSLGGSGYEQYF. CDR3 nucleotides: TGCGCCAGCAGCTTGGGTGGGAGTGGGTACGAGCAGTACTTC. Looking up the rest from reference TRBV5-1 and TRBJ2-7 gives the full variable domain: KAGVTQTPRYLIKTRGQQVTLSCSPISGHRSVSWYQQTPGQGLQFLFEYFSETQRNKGNFPGRFSGRQFSNSRSEMNVSTLELGDSALYLCASSLGGSGYEQYFGPGTRLTVT.